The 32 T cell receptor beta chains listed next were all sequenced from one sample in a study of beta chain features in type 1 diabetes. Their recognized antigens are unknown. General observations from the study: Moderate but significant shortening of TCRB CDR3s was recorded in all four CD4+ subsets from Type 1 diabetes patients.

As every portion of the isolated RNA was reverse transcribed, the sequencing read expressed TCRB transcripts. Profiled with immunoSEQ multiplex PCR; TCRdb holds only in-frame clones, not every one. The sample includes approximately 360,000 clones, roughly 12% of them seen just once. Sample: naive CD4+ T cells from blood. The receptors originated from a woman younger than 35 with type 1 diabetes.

CDR3 DNA: TGCAGTGCTAGAGGGGAGGCTGGCTACACCTTC. Translated, it gives CSARGEAGYTF. The chain combines TRBV20-1 with TRBJ1-2; D remains unclear. V gave up 1 base and J gave up 7 bases, with 7 bases separating them. The CDR3 length is 11 residues. The germline CDR1 and CDR2 sequences are DFQATT and SNEGSKA (reference sequence).

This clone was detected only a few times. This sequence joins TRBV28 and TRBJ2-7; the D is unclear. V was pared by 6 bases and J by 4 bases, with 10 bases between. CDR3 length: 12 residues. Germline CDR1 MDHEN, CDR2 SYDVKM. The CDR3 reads CASSPGRYEQYF. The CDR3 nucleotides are TGTGCCAGCAGCCCTGGGCGATACGAGCAGTACTTC.

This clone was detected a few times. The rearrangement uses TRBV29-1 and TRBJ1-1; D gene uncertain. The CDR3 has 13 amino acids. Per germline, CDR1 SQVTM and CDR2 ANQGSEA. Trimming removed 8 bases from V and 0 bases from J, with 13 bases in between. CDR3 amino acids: CSFAPGLNTEAFF. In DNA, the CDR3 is TGCAGCTTCGCCCCGGGGTTGAACACTGAAGCTTTCTTT.

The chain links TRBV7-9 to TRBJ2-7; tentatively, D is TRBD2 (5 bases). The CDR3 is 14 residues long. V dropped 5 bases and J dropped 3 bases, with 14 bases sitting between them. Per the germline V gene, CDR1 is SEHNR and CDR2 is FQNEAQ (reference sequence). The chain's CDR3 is CASSRYHTSYEQYF. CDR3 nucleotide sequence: TGTGCCAGCAGCCGCTACCATACTAGCTACGAGCAGTACTTC.

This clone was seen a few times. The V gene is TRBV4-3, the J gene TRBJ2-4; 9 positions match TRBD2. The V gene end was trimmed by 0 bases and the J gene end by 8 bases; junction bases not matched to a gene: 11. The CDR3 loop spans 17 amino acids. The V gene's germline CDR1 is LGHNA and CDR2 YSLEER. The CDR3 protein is CASSQEPGAGGPHIQYF. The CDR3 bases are TGCGCCAGCAGCCAAGAGCCCGGGGCGGGGGGGCCTCACATTCAGTACTTC.

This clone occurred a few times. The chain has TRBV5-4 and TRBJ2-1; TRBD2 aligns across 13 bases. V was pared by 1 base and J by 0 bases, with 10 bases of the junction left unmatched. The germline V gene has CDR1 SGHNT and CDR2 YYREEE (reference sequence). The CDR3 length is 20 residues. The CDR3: CASSLRRLAGGTSSYNEQFF. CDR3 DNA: TGTGCCAGCAGCTTGAGACGACTAGCGGGAGGAACAAGCTCCTACAATGAGCAGTTCTTC.

In DNA form, the CDR3 reads TGTGCCAGCAGCCAAGATGGTGGCAGGGGTATGGAAAAACTGTTTTTT. It yields the protein CASSQDGGRGMEKLFF. The V and J genes are TRBV4-2 and TRBJ1-4; maybe TRBD1 (6 bases). This CDR3 has 16 amino acids. From germline, CDR1 is LGHNA and CDR2 YNFKEQ. With 0 bases removed from V and 8 bases from J, the gap between germline ends came to 16 bases.

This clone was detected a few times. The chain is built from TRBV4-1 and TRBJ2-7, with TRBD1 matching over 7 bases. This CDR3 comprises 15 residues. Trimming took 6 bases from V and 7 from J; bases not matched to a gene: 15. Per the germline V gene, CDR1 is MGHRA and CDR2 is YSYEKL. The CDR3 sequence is CASRPLLRQGGEQYF. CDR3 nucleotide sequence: TGCGCCAGCAGGCCCCTTCTGAGACAGGGTGGAGAGCAGTACTTC.

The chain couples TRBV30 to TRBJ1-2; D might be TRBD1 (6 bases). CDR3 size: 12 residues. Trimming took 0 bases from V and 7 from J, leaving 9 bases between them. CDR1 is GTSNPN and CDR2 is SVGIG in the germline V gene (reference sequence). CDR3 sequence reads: CAWSVGGAGYTF. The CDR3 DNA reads TGTGCCTGGAGTGTAGGGGGGGCTGGCTACACCTTC.

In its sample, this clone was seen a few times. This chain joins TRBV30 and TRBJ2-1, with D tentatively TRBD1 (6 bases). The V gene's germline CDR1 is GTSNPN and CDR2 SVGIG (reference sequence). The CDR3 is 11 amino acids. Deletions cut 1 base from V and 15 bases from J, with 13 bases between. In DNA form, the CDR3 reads TGTGCCTGGAGTGCAGGGGAACCGTCGTTCTTC. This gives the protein CAWSAGEPSFF.

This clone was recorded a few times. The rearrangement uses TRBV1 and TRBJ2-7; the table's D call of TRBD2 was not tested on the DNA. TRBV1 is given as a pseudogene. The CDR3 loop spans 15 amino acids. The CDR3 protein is CTSSPDSGLAYEQYF. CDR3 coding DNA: TGCACCAGCAGCCCAGATTCAGGACTAGCCTACGAGCAGTACTTC.

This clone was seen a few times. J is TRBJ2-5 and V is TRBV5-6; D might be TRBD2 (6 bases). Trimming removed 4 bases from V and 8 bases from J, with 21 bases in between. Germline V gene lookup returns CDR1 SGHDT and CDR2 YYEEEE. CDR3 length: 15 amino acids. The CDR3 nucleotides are TGTGCCAGCAGCCCGCGGAGGGGTAGGGTCGGAACCCAGTACTTC. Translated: CASSPRRGRVGTQYF.

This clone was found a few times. The CDR3 loop is CASSPHRETVLNEQYF. The CDR3 DNA follows: TGTGCCAGCAGCCCCCATCGGGAAACAGTCCTAAACGAGCAGTACTTC. V gene TRBV7-2 combines with J gene TRBJ2-7; a weak D match, TRBD2 (5 bases). Trimming removed 5 bases from V and 5 bases from J, with 22 bases in between. Germline V gene sequence: CDR1 SGHTA, CDR2 FQGNSA. The CDR3 has 16 residues.

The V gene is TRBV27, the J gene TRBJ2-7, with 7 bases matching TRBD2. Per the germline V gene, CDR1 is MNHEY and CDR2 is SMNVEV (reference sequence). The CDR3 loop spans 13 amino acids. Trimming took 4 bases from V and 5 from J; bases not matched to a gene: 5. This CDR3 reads CASSYGGVNEQYF. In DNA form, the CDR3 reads TGTGCCAGCAGTTATGGGGGGGTCAACGAGCAGTACTTC.

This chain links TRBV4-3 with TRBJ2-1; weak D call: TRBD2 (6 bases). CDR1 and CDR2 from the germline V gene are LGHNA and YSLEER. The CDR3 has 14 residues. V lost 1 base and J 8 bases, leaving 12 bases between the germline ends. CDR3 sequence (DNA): TGCGCCAGCAGCCAAGTTCTGGCTAGCGATGAGCAGTTCTTC. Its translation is CASSQVLASDEQFF.

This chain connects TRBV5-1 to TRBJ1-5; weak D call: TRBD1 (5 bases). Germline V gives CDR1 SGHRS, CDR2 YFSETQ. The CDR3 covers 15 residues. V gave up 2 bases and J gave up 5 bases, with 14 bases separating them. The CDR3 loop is CASSLGVGIHQPQHF. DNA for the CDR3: TGCGCCAGCAGCTTAGGGGTGGGGATCCATCAGCCCCAGCATTTT.

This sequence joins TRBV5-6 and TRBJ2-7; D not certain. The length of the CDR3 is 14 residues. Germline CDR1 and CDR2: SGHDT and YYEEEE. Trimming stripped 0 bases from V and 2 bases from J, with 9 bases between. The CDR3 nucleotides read TGTGCCAGCAGCTTGGTATCGGTAACCTACGAGCAGTACTTC. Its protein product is CASSLVSVTYEQYF.

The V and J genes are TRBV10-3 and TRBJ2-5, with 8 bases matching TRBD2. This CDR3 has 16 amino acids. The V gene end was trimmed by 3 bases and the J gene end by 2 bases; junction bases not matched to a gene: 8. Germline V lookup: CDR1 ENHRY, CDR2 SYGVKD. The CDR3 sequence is CAISEGLAGSQETQYF. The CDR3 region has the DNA TGTGCCATCAGTGAAGGGCTAGCGGGCAGTCAAGAGACCCAGTACTTC.

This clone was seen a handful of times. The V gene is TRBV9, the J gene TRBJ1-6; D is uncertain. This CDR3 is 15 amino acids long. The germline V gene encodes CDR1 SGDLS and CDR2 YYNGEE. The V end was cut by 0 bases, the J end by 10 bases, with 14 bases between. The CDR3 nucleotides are TGTGCCAGCAGCGTAGACGAGGGTGGCTACTCACCCCTCCACTTT. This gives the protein CASSVDEGGYSPLHF.

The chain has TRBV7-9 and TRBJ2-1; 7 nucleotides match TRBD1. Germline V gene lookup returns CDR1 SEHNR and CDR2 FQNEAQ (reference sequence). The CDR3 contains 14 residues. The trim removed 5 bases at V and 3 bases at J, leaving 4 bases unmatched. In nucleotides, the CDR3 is TGTGCCAGCAGCCTTCGGGACAGCTACAATGAGCAGTTCTTC. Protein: CASSLRDSYNEQFF.

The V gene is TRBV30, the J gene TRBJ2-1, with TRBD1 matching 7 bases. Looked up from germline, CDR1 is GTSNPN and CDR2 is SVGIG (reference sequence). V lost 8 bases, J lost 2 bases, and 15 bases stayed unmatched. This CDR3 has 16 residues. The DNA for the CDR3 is TGTGCCGCAAGGTCACAGGGGCCCTTGGCCTACAATGAGCAGTTCTTC. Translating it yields CAARSQGPLAYNEQFF.

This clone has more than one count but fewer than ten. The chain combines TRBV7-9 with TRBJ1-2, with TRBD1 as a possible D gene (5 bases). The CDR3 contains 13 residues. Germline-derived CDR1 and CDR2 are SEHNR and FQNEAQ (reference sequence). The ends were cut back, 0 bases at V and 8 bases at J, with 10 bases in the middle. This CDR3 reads CASSLARDRGYTF. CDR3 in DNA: TGTGCCAGCAGCTTAGCCAGGGATAGGGGCTACACCTTC.

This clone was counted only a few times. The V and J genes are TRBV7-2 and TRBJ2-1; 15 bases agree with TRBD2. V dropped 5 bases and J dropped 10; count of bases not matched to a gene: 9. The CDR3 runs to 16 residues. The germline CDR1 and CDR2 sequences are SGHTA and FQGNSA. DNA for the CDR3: TGTGCCAGCAGCCCGGGACTAGCGGGAGGCATGAGGGAGCAGTTCTTC. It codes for CASSPGLAGGMREQFF.

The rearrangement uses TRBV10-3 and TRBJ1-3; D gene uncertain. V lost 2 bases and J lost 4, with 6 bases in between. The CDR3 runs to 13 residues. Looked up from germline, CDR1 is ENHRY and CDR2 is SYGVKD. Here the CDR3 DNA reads TGTGCCATCAGTGAGCGCGAAGGAAACACCATATATTTT. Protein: CAISEREGNTIYF.

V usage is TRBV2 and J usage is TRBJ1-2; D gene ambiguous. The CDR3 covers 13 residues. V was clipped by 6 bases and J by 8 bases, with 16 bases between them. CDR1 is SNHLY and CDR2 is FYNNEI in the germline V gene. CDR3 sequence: CASRETEISGYTF. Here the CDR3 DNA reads TGTGCCAGCAGGGAGACGGAAATTTCGGGCTACACCTTC.

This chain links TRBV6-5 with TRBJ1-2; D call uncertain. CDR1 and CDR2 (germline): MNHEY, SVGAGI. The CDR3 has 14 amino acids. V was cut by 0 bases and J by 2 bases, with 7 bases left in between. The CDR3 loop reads CASSYSTSNYGYTF. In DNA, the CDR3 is TGTGCCAGCAGTTACTCCACTTCGAACTATGGCTACACCTTC.

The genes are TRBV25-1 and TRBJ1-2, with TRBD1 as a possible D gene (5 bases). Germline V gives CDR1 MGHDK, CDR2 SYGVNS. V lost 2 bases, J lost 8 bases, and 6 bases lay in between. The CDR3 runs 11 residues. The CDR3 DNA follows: TGTGCCAGCAGTGAAGGGGGGGGCTACACCTTC. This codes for CASSEGGGYTF.

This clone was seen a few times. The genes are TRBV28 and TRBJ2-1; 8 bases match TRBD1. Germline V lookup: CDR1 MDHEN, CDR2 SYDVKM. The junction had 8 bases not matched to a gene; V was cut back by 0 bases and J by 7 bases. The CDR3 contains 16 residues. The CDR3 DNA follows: TGTGCCAGCAGTTTATGGACAGGGGAGAGTAGGAATGAGCAGTTCTTC. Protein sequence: CASSLWTGESRNEQFF. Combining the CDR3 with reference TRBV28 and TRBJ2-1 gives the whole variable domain DVKVTQSSRYLVKRTGEKVFLECVQDMDHENMFWYRQDPGLGLRLIYFSYDVKMKEKGDIPEGYSVSREKKERFSLILESASTNQTSMYLCASSLWTGESRNEQFFGPGTRLTVL.

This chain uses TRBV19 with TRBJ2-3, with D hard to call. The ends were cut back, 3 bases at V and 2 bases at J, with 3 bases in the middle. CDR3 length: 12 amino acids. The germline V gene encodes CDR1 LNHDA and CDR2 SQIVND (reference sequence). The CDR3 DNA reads TGTGCCAGTAGTATGGCCACAGATACGCAGTATTTT. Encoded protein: CASSMATDTQYF.

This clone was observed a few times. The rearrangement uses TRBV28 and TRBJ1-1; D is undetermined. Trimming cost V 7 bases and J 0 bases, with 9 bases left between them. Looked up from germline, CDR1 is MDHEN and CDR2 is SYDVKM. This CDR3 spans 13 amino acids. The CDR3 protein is CASTSNMNTEAFF. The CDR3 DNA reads TGTGCCAGCACCTCCAACATGAACACTGAAGCTTTCTTT.

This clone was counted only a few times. DNA of the CDR3: TGCGCCAGCAGCCAAGATCGGACAGGGCGAATTTGGGATGGCTACACCTTC. Translation gives CASSQDRTGRIWDGYTF. The J gene is TRBJ1-2, the V gene TRBV4-1; 8 nucleotides agree with TRBD1. The germline V gene encodes CDR1 MGHRA and CDR2 YSYEKL. Losses at the gene ends were 0 bases for V and 6 bases for J; bases not matched to a gene: 12. The CDR3 consists of 17 residues.

The CDR3 DNA is TGCGCCAGCAGCCAATCTGGGACTAGCGGTTTTGGGGAGCAGTTCTTC. Translating it yields CASSQSGTSGFGEQFF. This sequence joins TRBV4-3 and TRBJ2-1; 11 nucleotides line up with TRBD2. The V segment lost 2 bases and the J segment 10 bases; nucleotides outside the gene matches: 10. The CDR3 is 16 amino acids. Per the germline V gene, CDR1 is LGHNA and CDR2 is YSLEER.